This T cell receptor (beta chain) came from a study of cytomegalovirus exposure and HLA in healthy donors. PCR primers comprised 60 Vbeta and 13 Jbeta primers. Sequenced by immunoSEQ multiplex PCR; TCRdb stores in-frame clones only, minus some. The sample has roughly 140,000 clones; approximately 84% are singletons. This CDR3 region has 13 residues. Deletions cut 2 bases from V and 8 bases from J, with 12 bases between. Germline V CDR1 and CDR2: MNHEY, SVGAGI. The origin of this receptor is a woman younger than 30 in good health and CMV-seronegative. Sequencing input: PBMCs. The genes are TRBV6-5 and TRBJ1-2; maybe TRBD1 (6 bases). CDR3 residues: CASSYGGAEGYTF. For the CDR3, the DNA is TGTGCCAGCAGTTACGGGGGGGCAGAAGGCTACACCTTC.